Listed below are T cell receptor beta chains from one sample, sequenced in a study of spatial heterogeneity in lung cancer. TCRdb reanalysed the 5' RACE reads using MiXCR and keeps one entry per CDR3 protein. The sample holds about 50,000 distinct CDR3 sequences, around 7.6% seen once. Sequenced here: PBMCs, sampled at surgery. These receptors were collected from a female donor with early-stage non-small cell lung cancer. CDR3s include the opening cysteine and the closing phenylalanine or tryptophan. Fields, in order: J gene, D gene, V gene, clone size, CDR3 protein, CDR3 DNA. D genes are given only for firm matches. Expanded clones are given a class, and other clones once, few, many or no size at all.

j_call: TRBJ1-1; d_call: .; v_call: TRBV10-3; clone_size: many; cdr3_aa: CAISESTAGSGTEAFF; cdr3_nt: TGTGCCATCAGTGAGTCGACGGCAGGTAGTGGCACTGAAGCTTTCTTT
j_call: TRBJ2-3; d_call: .; v_call: TRBV6-5; clone_size: many; cdr3_aa: CASRVRGGSTDTQYF; cdr3_nt: TGTGCCAGCAGGGTCAGGGGCGGGAGCACAGATACGCAGTATTTT
j_call: TRBJ1-2; d_call: .; v_call: TRBV7-8; clone_size: many; cdr3_aa: CASSGVNRLYGYTF; cdr3_nt: TGTGCCAGCAGCGGAGTAAACAGGCTATATGGCTACACCTTC
j_call: TRBJ2-7; d_call: .; v_call: TRBV5-1; clone_size: .; cdr3_aa: CASKGAGVGYHSDEQYF; cdr3_nt: TGCGCCAGCAAGGGCGCAGGGGTGGGTTATCATTCTGACGAGCAGTACTTC
j_call: TRBJ2-7; d_call: .; v_call: TRBV3-1; clone_size: many; cdr3_aa: CASSQVPSSYEQYF; cdr3_nt: TGTGCCAGCAGCCAAGTCCCGAGCTCCTACGAGCAGTACTTC
j_call: TRBJ1-2; d_call: .; v_call: TRBV12-3/TRBV12-4; clone_size: .; cdr3_aa: CASRLSTHGANYGYTF; cdr3_nt: TGTGCCAGCAGATTATCCACCCATGGGGCAAACTATGGCTACACCTTC
j_call: TRBJ1-1; d_call: .; v_call: TRBV28; clone_size: .; cdr3_aa: CASRVSRGAFF; cdr3_nt: TGTGCCAGCCGGGTTTCTCGTGGAGCTTTCTTT
j_call: TRBJ2-3; d_call: .; v_call: TRBV10-3; clone_size: many; cdr3_aa: CAISEGRGRDTQYF; cdr3_nt: TGTGCCATCAGTGAGGGTCGGGGCAGGGATACGCAGTATTTT
j_call: TRBJ1-1; d_call: TRBD1; v_call: TRBV19; clone_size: many; cdr3_aa: CASSADRGGIDTEAFF; cdr3_nt: TGTGCCAGTAGTGCCGACAGGGGGGGTATCGACACTGAAGCTTTCTTT
j_call: TRBJ2-1; d_call: TRBD2; v_call: TRBV30; clone_size: .; cdr3_aa: CAWTWATGTSEQFF; cdr3_nt: TGTGCCTGGACTTGGGCCACAGGGACTAGTGAGCAGTTCTTC
j_call: TRBJ2-3; d_call: .; v_call: TRBV12-3/TRBV12-4; clone_size: few; cdr3_aa: CASSLTGASTDTQYF; cdr3_nt: TGTGCCAGCAGTTTGACGGGGGCTAGCACAGATACGCAGTATTTT
j_call: TRBJ2-2; d_call: TRBD2; v_call: TRBV19; clone_size: many; cdr3_aa: CASLAGGLETGELFF; cdr3_nt: TGTGCCAGCCTAGCGGGGGGGCTTGAAACCGGGGAGCTGTTTTTT
j_call: TRBJ1-5; d_call: TRBD1; v_call: TRBV7-2; clone_size: many; cdr3_aa: CASSNRTGKGQPQHF; cdr3_nt: TGTGCCAGCAGCAACCGGACAGGAAAAGGTCAGCCCCAGCATTTT
j_call: TRBJ2-7; d_call: .; v_call: TRBV28; clone_size: few; cdr3_aa: CASSFTAGITWGEQYF; cdr3_nt: TGTGCCAGCAGTTTCACCGCCGGGATCACATGGGGAGAGCAGTACTTC
j_call: TRBJ2-1; d_call: TRBD2; v_call: TRBV12-3/TRBV12-4; clone_size: few; cdr3_aa: CASRTGLANDEQFF; cdr3_nt: TGTGCCAGCAGAACGGGACTAGCCAACGATGAGCAGTTCTTC
j_call: TRBJ2-5; d_call: .; v_call: TRBV20-1; clone_size: few; cdr3_aa: CSAETLRAQETQYF; cdr3_nt: TGCAGTGCTGAGACCCTCAGGGCCCAAGAGACCCAGTACTTC
j_call: TRBJ2-3; d_call: TRBD1; v_call: TRBV5-6; clone_size: .; cdr3_aa: CASSLLDRDAQYF; cdr3_nt: TGTGCCAGCAGCTTGCTGGACAGGGATGCGCAGTATTTT
j_call: TRBJ2-5; d_call: TRBD1; v_call: TRBV5-1; clone_size: .; cdr3_aa: CASRKQGAWQETQYF; cdr3_nt: TGCGCCAGCAGAAAACAGGGGGCCTGGCAAGAGACCCAGTACTTC
j_call: TRBJ2-5; d_call: .; v_call: TRBV6-1; clone_size: few; cdr3_aa: CASSEEGRIQETQYF; cdr3_nt: TGTGCCAGCAGTGAAGAGGGGCGGATCCAAGAGACCCAGTACTTC
j_call: TRBJ2-7; d_call: TRBD1; v_call: TRBV29-1; clone_size: few; cdr3_aa: CSVGTGGSVYEQYF; cdr3_nt: TGCAGCGTTGGGACAGGGGGCTCAGTCTACGAGCAGTACTTC
j_call: TRBJ2-1; d_call: TRBD1; v_call: TRBV7-6; clone_size: many; cdr3_aa: CASSLAPRGQVSYNEQFF; cdr3_nt: TGTGCCAGCAGCTTAGCGCCGAGAGGACAGGTATCCTACAATGAGCAGTTCTTC
j_call: TRBJ1-1; d_call: .; v_call: TRBV20-1; clone_size: many; cdr3_aa: CSAADTPEAFF; cdr3_nt: TGCAGTGCCGCAGATACTCCTGAAGCTTTCTTT